Presented here are 10 T cell receptor beta chains from one specimen sequenced in a study of T cell repertoires in cytomegalovirus infection (dated by TCRdb to between 2017 and 2020). The instrument was an Illumina HiSeq 1500. TCRdb reanalyzed the raw reads on its own, using fastp at Q25 for trimming and MiXCR for clone calling, and kept in-frame beta chains. Under each unique CDR3 protein, matching rows form one entry showing the most common genes and DNA. The sample table shows around 440,000 distinct CDR3 sequences, and around 11% are seen once. Around 9.6% of the sample lies in the top ten. Sequenced: PBMCs. All receptors derive from a human donor in good health (CMV status not recorded). Some clones in this sample may be carry-over from other donors' samples.

There are a few counts of this clonotype. The rearrangement joins TRBV29-1 to TRBJ2-3; 12 bases align to TRBD2. The germline V gene has CDR1 SQVTM and CDR2 ANQGSEA. This CDR3 is built from 18 residues. V dropped 4 bases and J dropped 2; count of bases not matched to a gene: 13. Here the CDR3 reads CSVVGPGLAGIDTDTQYF. DNA of the CDR3: TGCAGCGTTGTCGGGCCCGGACTAGCGGGGATCGACACAGATACGCAGTATTTT.

This clonotype has a count of ten or more. The CDR3 loop is CASSEWQTEAFF. The CDR3 DNA reads TGCGCCAGCAGTGAATGGCAGACTGAAGCTTTCTTT. The chain links TRBV10-2 to TRBJ1-1; D gene unclear. The V and J ends lost 3 bases and 5 bases respectively, with 7 bases between them. The CDR3 runs 12 residues. The germline V gene has CDR1 WSHSY and CDR2 SAAADI.

The sample holds many counts of this clonotype. The rearrangement links TRBV12-3 or TRBV12-4 to TRBJ1-1; a weak D match, TRBD1 (6 bases). The CDR3 loop spans 11 amino acids. Trimming shortened V by 2 bases and J by 8 bases, and 6 bases separated the two germline ends. CDR3 sequence reads: CASSLQGEAFF. CDR3 in DNA: TGTGCCAGCAGTTTACAGGGGGAAGCTTTCTTT.

This clonotype was counted between two and nine times. This chain uses TRBV10-3 with TRBJ2-6, with D perhaps TRBD2 (6 bases). The V end lost 3 bases, the J end lost 2 bases, and 8 bases lay between the germline ends. CDR3 size: 15 residues. Germline CDR1 reads ENHRY; CDR2 reads SYGVKD. CDR3 DNA sequence: TGTGCCATCAGTGAAGCGGGTGCTGGGGCCAACGTCCTGACTTTC. Its protein is CAISEAGAGANVLTF.

This clonotype was observed at least ten times. The rearrangement uses TRBV11-2 and TRBJ2-2; D gene uncertain. CDR1 and CDR2 from the germline V gene are SGHAT and FQNNGV. There are 14 residues in the CDR3. The V gene lost 0 bases and the J gene lost 4 bases, with 6 bases spanning the gap. CDR3 DNA sequence: TGTGCCAGCAGCTTAGATCGGAGCACCGGGGAGCTGTTTTTT. Its translation is CASSLDRSTGELFF.

Many counts were recorded for this clonotype. The chain has TRBV5-1 and TRBJ2-1, with 9 bases that match TRBD1. J was trimmed by 8 bases and V by 0 bases; bases with no gene match: 6. This CDR3 is 15 amino acids long. Germline V gene lookup returns CDR1 SGHRS and CDR2 YFSETQ. CDR3 coding DNA: TGCGCCAGCAGCTTGGGGGACAGGGCCGGCGATGAGCAGTTCTTC. It is translated as CASSLGDRAGDEQFF. The full variable domain, with the rest looked up from reference TRBV5-1 and TRBJ2-1, is KAGVTQTPRYLIKTRGQQVTLSCSPISGHRSVSWYQQTPGQGLQFLFEYFSETQRNKGNFPGRFSGRQFSNSRSEMNVSTLELGDSALYLCASSLGDRAGDEQFFGPGTRLTVL.

This clonotype was recorded many times. The chain is built from TRBV10-3 and TRBJ2-2, with no clear D. Germline loops: CDR1 ENHRY, CDR2 SYGVKD. The CDR3 extends over 12 amino acids. V was clipped by 7 bases and J by 6 bases, with 9 bases between them. CDR3 sequence (DNA): TGTGCCATCATGGGGATCCCCGGGGAGCTGTTTTTT. Translating it yields CAIMGIPGELFF.

This clonotype was recorded at least ten times. The V and J genes are TRBV7-6 and TRBJ2-3; 15 bases are shared with TRBD2. This CDR3 spans 18 amino acids. V lost 5 bases, J lost 1 base, and 7 bases stayed unmatched. The V gene's germline CDR1 is SGHVS and CDR2 FNYEAQ. CDR3 region: CASSLGLAGGPGTDTQYF. CDR3 DNA: TGTGCCAGCAGCCTCGGACTAGCGGGAGGGCCAGGCACAGATACGCAGTATTTT.

In this sample, this clonotype turned up many times. This rearrangement joins TRBV7-9 to TRBJ2-7, with TRBD1 matching over 8 bases. The CDR3 loop spans 15 amino acids. The V gene end was trimmed by 2 bases and the J gene end by 3 bases; junction bases not matched to a gene: 6. Germline-derived CDR1 and CDR2 are SEHNR and FQNEAQ (reference sequence). In DNA form, the CDR3 reads TGTGCCAGCAGCTTAAACCAGGGGGCGGTCTACGAGCAGTACTTC. It yields the protein CASSLNQGAVYEQYF.

The table lists this clonotype with many counts. This chain uses TRBV19 with TRBJ2-7; D is possibly TRBD2 (6 bases). The CDR3 loop spans 11 amino acids. Germline V gene lookup returns CDR1 LNHDA and CDR2 SQIVND (reference sequence). V was cut by 4 bases and J by 7 bases, with 8 bases left in between. CDR3 protein: CASSTRGEQYF. As DNA, the CDR3 is TGTGCCAGTAGTACTCGGGGGGAGCAGTACTTC. The complete variable domain, with remaining parts taken from reference TRBV19 and TRBJ2-7, reads DGGITQSPKYLFRKEGQNVTLSCEQNLNHDAMYWYRQDPGQGLRLIYYSQIVNDFQKGDIAEGYSVSREKKESFPLTVTSAQKNPTAFYLCASSTRGEQYFGPGTRLTVT.